Below, 4 T cell receptor beta chains from the same sample are listed, as sequenced in a study of blood T cells in healthy people across ages. A second PCR of roughly 6 to 12 cycles used a sample-barcoded 5' primer and a J-beta primer mix. TCRdb redid the calling of the 5' RACE reads with MiXCR, one entry per CDR3 protein. The repertoire holds 600,000 to 1,000,000 distinct CDR3 sequences, with roughly 25% as singletons. The sample was also reused in another study, on T cells of mothers and their children.

Sample: blood. All receptors derive from a boy between 5 and 17 years old in good health.

J is TRBJ1-4 and V is TRBV3-1; TRBD1 might be the D (5 bases). The CDR3 covers 15 residues. The V and J ends lost 1 base and 3 bases respectively, with 9 bases between them. Germline V lookup: CDR1 LGHDT, CDR2 YNNKEL (reference sequence). The DNA for the CDR3 is TGTGCCAGCAGCCAAGCGGGGGGGGCTAATGAAAAACTGTTTTTT. It is translated as CASSQAGGANEKLFF.

This clonotype was found a few times. The chain is built from TRBV24-1 and TRBJ1-2; 7 nucleotides match TRBD1. Per the germline V gene, CDR1 is KGHDR and CDR2 is SFDVKD. V shed 2 bases and J 5 bases; nucleotides not matched to a gene: 4. The CDR3 is made up of 14 amino acids. The CDR3 DNA reads as TGTGCCACCAGTGATTGGAAGGGGGCATATGGCTACACCTTC. Protein product: CATSDWKGAYGYTF.

This clonotype was observed at least ten times. The chain recombines TRBV6-1 with TRBJ2-5, with 12 positions matching TRBD2. Trimming at V came to 5 bases and at J to 4 bases, leaving 5 bases not matched to a gene. Germline CDR1 is MNHNS and CDR2 is SASEGT. This CDR3 is built from 15 residues. CDR3 amino acids: CASSSLAGGPETQYF. Here the CDR3 DNA reads TGTGCCAGCAGTTCGCTAGCGGGGGGGCCAGAGACCCAGTACTTC.

This clonotype was seen many times. V gene TRBV29-1 combines with J gene TRBJ2-6, with D possibly being TRBD2 (6 bases). Germline values: CDR1 SQVTM, CDR2 ANQGSEA. V lost 6 bases, J lost 4 bases, and 10 bases lay in between. The CDR3 covers 13 residues. The CDR3 loop is CSVRDSGANVLTF. The CDR3 DNA sequence: TGCAGCGTGCGGGACTCGGGGGCCAACGTCCTGACTTTC.